A single sample gave rise to the 23 T cell receptor beta chains below, sequenced in a study of blood T cell repertoires in COVID-19. Using immunoSEQ multiplex PCR, the repertoire was profiled, and TCRdb retains in-frame clones only, with some absent. Among around 200,000 clones listed, approximately 88% were seen once. The sequencing input was PBMCs or T cells enriched from blood (not recorded which). These receptors were collected from a man between 18 and 35 years old with acute COVID-19.

The chain links TRBV7-8 to TRBJ2-7, with D perhaps TRBD1 (5 bases). V lost 5 bases to trimming and J lost 1 base, with 12 bases between them. This CDR3 has 14 amino acids. Germline V gene lookup returns CDR1 SGHVS and CDR2 FQNEAQ. As DNA, the CDR3 is TGTGCCAGCAGCGATCTAGGGGTATCCTACGAGCAGTACTTC. This translates into CASSDLGVSYEQYF.

CDR3 DNA: TGTGCCAGCACCCCAGCAGGGGGAACATATGAGCAGTTCTTC. Protein sequence: CASTPAGGTYEQFF. The chain employs TRBV28 and TRBJ2-1, with TRBD1 matching over 7 bases. The CDR3 contains 14 residues. CDR1 is MDHEN, CDR2 SYDVKM, per germline. The ends lost 7 bases at V and 8 bases at J; junction bases unmatched: 11.

The chain uses TRBV29-1 and TRBJ2-3; TRBD2 aligns across 13 bases. Germline-derived CDR1 and CDR2 are SQVTM and ANQGSEA. Trimming took 4 bases from V and 0 from J; bases not matched to a gene: 4. The CDR3 totals 16 residues. DNA of the CDR3: TGCAGCGTTGGTGGGACTAGCGGGATTAGCACAGATACGCAGTATTTT. Amino acid sequence: CSVGGTSGISTDTQYF.

The V gene is TRBV24-1, the J gene TRBJ1-5; D gene ambiguous. CDR1 is KGHDR and CDR2 is SFDVKD in the germline V gene. This CDR3 is built from 14 residues. V was clipped by 9 bases and J by 1 base, with 12 bases between them. In DNA form, the CDR3 reads TGTGCCACCGGCGGGGAGTGGAGCAATCAGCCCCAGCATTTT. Amino acids: CATGGEWSNQPQHF.

V and J are TRBV18 and TRBJ1-4, with 7 bases that match TRBD1. Germline V gene data show CDR1 as KGHSH and CDR2 as LQKENI. The CDR3 totals 15 residues. With V trimmed by 3 bases and J by 7 bases, 8 bases remained unmatched. This CDR3 reads CASSPGQDRGEKLFF. The CDR3 DNA sequence: TGTGCCAGCTCACCCGGACAGGATCGGGGTGAAAAACTGTTTTTT.

The chain is built from TRBV5-1 and TRBJ2-7; 9 positions agree with TRBD1. Germline-derived CDR1 and CDR2 are SGHRS and YFSETQ. This CDR3 region has 15 residues. Losses at the gene ends were 4 bases for V and 2 bases for J; bases not matched to a gene: 7. CDR3 sequence: CASSPKRTGAYEQYF. The DNA of the CDR3 is TGCGCCAGCAGCCCGAAAAGGACAGGGGCCTACGAGCAGTACTTC.

The CDR3 coding sequence is TGTGCCAGCTTAACGACTGGGACAGGGGTATACGAGCAGTACTTC. Amino acids: CASLTTGTGVYEQYF. V usage is TRBV28 and J usage is TRBJ2-7, with 10 bases matching TRBD1. The V gene end was trimmed by 8 bases and the J gene end by 4 bases; junction bases not matched to a gene: 11. The CDR3 has 15 residues. From germline, CDR1 is MDHEN and CDR2 SYDVKM.

The V and J genes are TRBV7-2 and TRBJ1-2; TRBD1 might be the D (5 bases). The CDR3 is made up of 15 amino acids. V gave up 5 bases and J gave up 6 bases, with 19 bases separating them. Germline values: CDR1 SGHTA, CDR2 FQGNSA. The CDR3 region has the DNA TGTGCCAGCAGCCCTTTTTTGCAGGGAAGTCATGGCTACACCTTC. It codes for CASSPFLQGSHGYTF. Full variable domain (outside the CDR3, taken from reference TRBV7-2 and TRBJ1-2): GAGVSQSPSNKVTEKGKDVELRCDPISGHTALYWYRQSLGQGLEFLIYFQGNSAPDKSGLPSDRFSAERTGGSVSTLTIQRTQQEDSAVYLCASSPFLQGSHGYTFGSGTRLTVV.

The chain is built from TRBV5-5 and TRBJ2-1; 9 positions match TRBD2. This CDR3 spans 18 amino acids. J gave up 5 bases and V 1 base, and 13 bases lay outside the gene matches. The germline gives CDR1 SGHKS, CDR2 YYEKEE (reference sequence). The CDR3 sequence: CASSLYASGTTENNEQFF. CDR3 in DNA: TGTGCCAGCAGCTTGTACGCTAGCGGGACGACGGAGAACAATGAGCAGTTCTTC.

This clone has only a few counts. The chain joins TRBV10-1 to TRBJ2-7, with D possibly matching TRBD1 (7 bases). The ends were cut back, 0 bases at V and 6 bases at J, with 15 bases in the middle. Germline-derived CDR1 and CDR2 are WNHNN and SYGVQD (reference sequence). The CDR3 contains 15 residues. The CDR3 region has the DNA TGCGCCAGCAGTGAGTCGACCCGCAGGGGGGCCGAGCAGTACTTC. As protein: CASSESTRRGAEQYF.

V gene TRBV7-2 combines with J gene TRBJ1-2, with D uncertain. Trimming removed 4 bases at V and 4 bases at J, with 19 bases between. The CDR3 loop spans 16 amino acids. Germline CDR1 SGHTA, CDR2 FQGNSA. CDR3 in amino acids: CASSWTSGGPTYGYTF. DNA of the CDR3: TGTGCCAGCAGCTGGACCAGCGGCGGGCCTACCTATGGCTACACCTTC.

V gene TRBV10-2 combines with J gene TRBJ2-1, with D possibly being TRBD1 (6 bases). With 4 bases removed from V and 4 bases from J, the gap between germline ends came to 11 bases. This CDR3 has 14 amino acids. The germline gives CDR1 WSHSY, CDR2 SAAADI. CDR3 region: CASSASTGYNEQFF. The CDR3 region has the DNA TGCGCCAGCAGTGCCAGCACAGGGTACAATGAGCAGTTCTTC.

This clone was counted only a few times. The chain employs TRBV11-2 and TRBJ1-1; tentatively, D is TRBD1 (5 bases). The CDR3 extends over 16 amino acids. CDR1 and CDR2 from the germline V gene are SGHAT and FQNNGV. Trimming pared 2 bases from V and 0 bases from J, leaving 13 bases between. The CDR3 nucleotides read TGTGCCAGCAGCTTACGGTGGGGACTGGTGAACACTGAAGCTTTCTTT. Translation: CASSLRWGLVNTEAFF.

The chain carries TRBV19 and TRBJ2-2; weak D call: TRBD1 (5 bases). Trimming removed 10 bases from V and 1 base from J, with 10 bases in between. This CDR3 spans 13 amino acids. Germline loops: CDR1 LNHDA, CDR2 SQIVND (reference sequence). CDR3 bases: TGTGCCACCCAAGGACAGAACACCGGGGAGCTGTTTTTT. It specifies CATQGQNTGELFF.

The rearrangement joins TRBV14 to TRBJ2-7, with 8 bases fitting TRBD2. J lost 3 bases, V lost 3 bases, and 4 bases had no gene match. The CDR3 runs to 14 residues. Per germline, CDR1 SGHDN and CDR2 FVKESK. CDR3 in DNA: TGTGCCAGCAGCCAGGGACTAGGTAGCTACGAGCAGTACTTC. Translation gives CASSQGLGSYEQYF.

The V call is TRBV6-5, the J call TRBJ2-5; D possibly corresponds to TRBD1 (6 bases). Trimming cost V 6 bases and J 0 bases, with 8 bases left between them. The CDR3 contains 13 residues. CDR1 is MNHEY and CDR2 is SVGAGI in the germline V gene. CDR3 DNA: TGTGCCAGCAGCCGGACAGACCAAGAGACCCAGTACTTC. Translating gives CASSRTDQETQYF.

V is TRBV2 and J is TRBJ2-1; 14 bases fit TRBD2. The CDR3 length is 14 residues. Unmatched junction bases numbered 7, after V lost 10 bases and J lost 8 bases. Germline CDR1 reads SNHLY; CDR2 reads FYNNEI. CDR3 region: CAIQGLAGVHEQFF. The CDR3 nucleotides read TGTGCCATCCAGGGACTAGCGGGAGTCCATGAGCAGTTCTTC.

This clone has a count of ten or more. As DNA, the CDR3 is TGCGCCAGCAGCTTGGGGTCACAGGAACCCTACTACGAGCAGTACTTC. Protein sequence: CASSLGSQEPYYEQYF. V and J are TRBV5-1 and TRBJ2-7; possibly TRBD1 for D (5 bases). The germline gives CDR1 SGHRS, CDR2 YFSETQ. Trimming shortened V by 0 bases and J by 3 bases, and 16 bases separated the two germline ends. This CDR3 region has 16 residues.

The chain recombines TRBV10-3 with TRBJ1-2, with 7 bases identical to TRBD1. The germline CDR1 and CDR2 sequences are ENHRY and SYGVKD. Unmatched junction bases numbered 20, after V lost 10 bases and J lost 6 bases. The CDR3 runs to 16 residues. The DNA for the CDR3 is TGTGCCACCCAGCCGAGGGAGACAGGGACTTCGGATGGCTACACCTTC. This codes for CATQPRETGTSDGYTF.

The chain combines TRBV24-1 with TRBJ2-3; weak D call: TRBD1 (6 bases). The CDR3 length is 16 residues. Germline CDR1 reads KGHDR; CDR2 reads SFDVKD. The V end lost 4 bases, the J end lost 3 bases, and 16 bases lay between the germline ends. The CDR3 spells CATSDPDRKGTDTQYF. In DNA form, the CDR3 reads TGTGCCACCAGTGACCCTGACAGGAAGGGGACAGATACGCAGTATTTT.

This chain joins TRBV5-5 and TRBJ1-3; tentative D call: TRBD1 (6 bases). Between the trimmed V and J ends, which lost 4 bases and 0 bases, there was a span of 14 bases. The germline CDR1 and CDR2 sequences are SGHKS and YYEKEE (reference sequence). The CDR3 runs to 16 residues. Written as DNA, the CDR3 is TGTGCCAGCAGCGTGCACCGGGACAACTCTGGAAACACCATATATTTT. Translating it yields CASSVHRDNSGNTIYF.

The V and J genes are TRBV27 and TRBJ2-1; 8 bases are a match to TRBD2. The CDR3 length is 15 residues. Per the germline V gene, CDR1 is MNHEY and CDR2 is SMNVEV (reference sequence). Trimming at V came to 3 bases and at J to 6 bases, leaving 7 bases not matched to a gene. CDR3 nucleotide sequence: TGTGCCAGCAGTTTGGGTAGCGGGGCTCTCAATGAGCAGTTCTTC. Its protein product is CASSLGSGALNEQFF.

This chain joins TRBV13 and TRBJ2-7, with D maybe TRBD1 (5 bases). V shed 0 bases and J shed 0 bases, with 6 bases lying between them. The CDR3 has 14 residues. The germline gives CDR1 PRHDT, CDR2 FYEKMQ (reference sequence). The CDR3 DNA sequence: TGTGCCAGCAGCTTAGGGACAGCCTCCTACGAGCAGTACTTC. As protein: CASSLGTASYEQYF.